This record looks at one TCR beta chain sequence and its context. What it binds is not known. The germline gives CDR1 SGHNT, CDR2 YYREEE (reference sequence). Trimming removed 4 bases from V and 5 bases from J; junction bases left unmatched: 6. The CDR3 runs 15 residues. The entry originates in a study of cytomegalovirus exposure and HLA in healthy donors. Study outcomes and limitations: Later on, an analysis found that several of the most significant clusters appeared to be linked to common viral pathogens, which included parvovirus B19.

PCR employed 60 Vbeta and 13 Jbeta primers. Measured with immunoSEQ multiplex PCR; TCRdb has only the in-frame clones, and not every one. The table lists about 89,000 clones, approximately 77% of them singletons. Sequenced input: PBMCs. The chain joins TRBV5-4 to TRBJ2-4; 10 bases match TRBD1. The sequence came from a man under 40 in good health and CMV-seronegative. CDR3 loop: CASSPAGTGENIQYF. CDR3 DNA sequence: TGTGCCAGCAGCCCCGCCGGGACAGGGGAAAACATTCAGTACTTC. The full variable domain, in which reference TRBV5-4 and TRBJ2-4 provide the parts outside the CDR3, is ETGVTQSPTHLIKTRGQQVTLRCSSQSGHNTVSWYQQALGQGPQFIFQYYREEENGRGNFPPRFSGLQFPNYSSELNVNALELDDSALYLCASSPAGTGENIQYFGAGTRLSVL.